These 21 T cell receptor beta chains were sequenced from one sample in a study of cytomegalovirus exposure and HLA in healthy donors. Researchers ran the PCR with 60 Vbeta and 13 Jbeta primers. Using immunoSEQ multiplex PCR, the repertoire was profiled, and TCRdb retains in-frame clones only, with some absent. The sample yields 150,000 to 200,000 clones, roughly 75% seen once. Source material: PBMCs. The receptors shown here come from a woman aged 40 to 50 in good health and CMV-seropositive.

J is TRBJ1-5 and V is TRBV7-9, with 9 bases matching TRBD1. The CDR3 length is 15 residues. The germline CDR1 and CDR2 sequences are SEHNR and FQNEAQ (reference sequence). J lost 4 bases, V lost 5 bases, and 6 bases had no gene match. CDR3 nucleotides: TGTGCCAGCAGCCCTGGGACAGGGTCGAATCAGCCCCAGCATTTT. It encodes CASSPGTGSNQPQHF.

The rearrangement links TRBV28 to TRBJ2-7; 8 positions match TRBD1. The V and J ends lost 6 bases and 1 base, in that order; junction bases with no gene match: 2. The CDR3 consists of 13 residues. Germline CDR1 and CDR2: MDHEN and SYDVKM. The CDR3 is CASSWTGSYEQYF. The CDR3 DNA sequence: TGTGCCAGCAGCTGGACAGGGTCCTACGAGCAGTACTTC.

The rearrangement uses TRBV25-1 and TRBJ1-4; D is unclear. The CDR3 runs 15 residues. Germline values: CDR1 MGHDK, CDR2 SYGVNS. Between the trimmed V and J ends, which lost 5 bases and 0 bases, there was a span of 10 bases. The DNA of the CDR3 is TGTGCCAGCAGTCCCTTTACGGCAACTAATGAAAAACTGTTTTTT. It encodes CASSPFTATNEKLFF. Using reference TRBV25-1 and TRBJ1-4 for the parts outside the CDR3, the full variable domain is EADIYQTPRYLVIGTGKKITLECSQTMGHDKMYWYQQDPGMELHLIHYSYGVNSTEKGDLSSESTVSRIRTEHFPLTLESARPSHTSQYLCASSPFTATNEKLFFGSGTQLSVL.

The rearrangement joins TRBV5-1 to TRBJ2-6, with 7 bases fitting TRBD1. CDR1 and CDR2 (germline): SGHRS, YFSETQ. The J segment lost 0 bases and the V segment lost 7 bases, leaving 7 bases of the junction unmatched. The CDR3 runs 16 residues. The DNA of the CDR3 is TGCGCCAGCGCCATTACAGGGGCCTCTGGGGCCAACGTCCTGACTTTC. Amino acids: CASAITGASGANVLTF.

The chain joins TRBV7-8 to TRBJ1-2; no definite D call. Between the trimmed V and J ends, which lost 3 bases and 1 base, there was a span of 3 bases. The CDR3 is made up of 12 amino acids. CDR1 SGHVS and CDR2 FQNEAQ come from the germline V gene. CDR3 bases: TGTGCCAGCAGCTTTAATAACTATGGCTACACCTTC. Translating it yields CASSFNNYGYTF.

This clone was observed a single time. The V gene is TRBV19, the J gene TRBJ1-1, with TRBD1 matching over 7 bases. Germline trimming cut 4 bases from V and 0 bases from J; bases unmatched to any gene: 5. The CDR3 totals 15 residues. CDR1 LNHDA and CDR2 SQIVND come from the germline V gene (reference sequence). The CDR3 spells CASSTTGAMNTEAFF. In nucleotides, the CDR3 is TGTGCCAGTAGTACAACAGGGGCCATGAACACTGAAGCTTTCTTT.

The V gene is TRBV7-2, the J gene TRBJ2-1; D may be TRBD2 (5 bases). This CDR3 contains 13 residues. V was trimmed by 1 base and J by 7 bases, leaving 8 bases between them. Germline V CDR1 and CDR2: SGHTA, FQGNSA. The CDR3 DNA follows: TGTGCCAGCAGCTTAGATGGGAGAAATGAGCAGTTCTTC. It is translated as CASSLDGRNEQFF.

The V gene is TRBV2, the J gene TRBJ1-2, with 9 positions matching TRBD1. Trimming at V came to 7 bases and at J to 5 bases, leaving 8 bases not matched to a gene. The CDR3 is 14 residues long. From germline, CDR1 is SNHLY and CDR2 FYNNEI. The CDR3 loop is CASIKGDRGYGYTF. The DNA of the CDR3 is TGTGCCAGCATCAAGGGCGACAGGGGGTATGGCTACACCTTC. The variable domain in full, completed from reference TRBV2 and TRBJ1-2, reads EPEVTQTPSHQVTQMGQEVILRCVPISNHLYFYWYRQILGQKVEFLVSFYNNEISEKSEIFDDQFSVERPDGSNFTLKIRSTKLEDSAMYFCASIKGDRGYGYTFGSGTRLTVV.

The chain links TRBV28 to TRBJ1-2, with a possible D match to TRBD1 (5 bases). The CDR3 consists of 15 residues. CDR1 is MDHEN and CDR2 is SYDVKM in the germline V gene. With 10 bases removed from V and 4 bases from J, the gap between germline ends came to 22 bases. The CDR3 bases are TGTGCCATCACCCGCCTGACAGCGGGGGGCTATGGCTACACCTTC. This translates into CAITRLTAGGYGYTF.

The genes are TRBV4-3 and TRBJ1-4, with 11 bases matching TRBD1. Germline V gene sequence: CDR1 LGHNA, CDR2 YSLEER. The CDR3 runs 16 residues. V lost 8 bases and J lost 8; bases outside the gene matches: 13. As DNA, the CDR3 is TGCGCCAGCTCCAGCCTCGGGTGGGACAGGGGGGAAAAACTGTTTTTT. It encodes CASSSLGWDRGEKLFF.

This clone appeared a single time. This chain uses TRBV7-9 with TRBJ1-6; D gene uncertain. V dropped 2 bases and J dropped 6 bases, with 8 bases sitting between them. CDR3 size: 14 residues. Germline V CDR1 and CDR2: SEHNR, FQNEAQ (reference sequence). The CDR3 DNA follows: TGTGCCAGCAGCTTACGGGGAGCTAATTCACCCCTCCACTTT. This gives the protein CASSLRGANSPLHF.

This clone was observed a few times. The chain links TRBV6-5 to TRBJ1-1; 10 nucleotides agree with TRBD1. V shed 4 bases, J shed 1 base, and the junction held 0 bases outside the gene matches. Germline values: CDR1 MNHEY, CDR2 SVGAGI. The CDR3 runs to 14 residues. CDR3 loop: CASSWDRGNTEAFF. The DNA of the CDR3 is TGTGCCAGCAGTTGGGACAGGGGGAACACTGAAGCTTTCTTT.

The genes are TRBV11-2 and TRBJ2-7; 7 nucleotides agree with TRBD1. The CDR3 consists of 14 residues. CDR1 is SGHAT and CDR2 is FQNNGV in the germline V gene. J lost 2 bases, V lost 5 bases, and 6 bases had no gene match. The CDR3 DNA reads as TGTGCCAGCAGCATACGGGACAGCCCCTACGAGCAGTACTTC. Translated: CASSIRDSPYEQYF.

This clone has a single count. CDR3 DNA: TGTGCCAGCTCACGACAGAGCCAGTATGAAAAACTGTTTTTT. Protein: CASSRQSQYEKLFF. The chain recombines TRBV18 with TRBJ1-4; a possible D gene is TRBD1 (5 bases). The CDR3 totals 14 residues. V shed 4 bases and J shed 6 bases, with 12 bases lying between them. Germline-derived CDR1 and CDR2 are KGHSH and LQKENI.

This clone was seen a few times. This rearrangement joins TRBV19 to TRBJ2-1; 10 bases fit TRBD1. J lost 4 bases, V lost 1 base, and 4 bases had no gene match. The V gene's germline CDR1 is LNHDA and CDR2 SQIVND (reference sequence). The CDR3 sequence is 16 residues long. The CDR3 region has the DNA TGTGCCAGTAGTATAGTGGGGACAGGGGCGTACAATGAGCAGTTCTTC. It encodes CASSIVGTGAYNEQFF.

The chain links TRBV11-2 to TRBJ2-7; TRBD2 is a possible D gene (6 bases). The CDR3 is 16 residues long. In germline, CDR1 is SGHAT, CDR2 FQNNGV. Trimming cost V 2 bases and J 1 base, with 15 bases left between them. CDR3 region: CASSLFSGEGSYEQYF. Here the CDR3 DNA reads TGTGCCAGCAGCTTATTCTCGGGAGAAGGGTCCTACGAGCAGTACTTC. Complete variable domain (other parts from reference TRBV11-2 and TRBJ2-7): EAGVAQSPRYKIIEKRQSVAFWCNPISGHATLYWYQQILGQGPKLLIQFQNNGVVDDSQLPKDRFSAERLKGVDSTLKIQPAKLEDSAVYLCASSLFSGEGSYEQYFGPGTRLTVT.

The rearrangement links TRBV29-1 to TRBJ2-5; 13 nucleotides match TRBD2. The length of the CDR3 is 13 residues. Trimming took 7 bases from V and 3 from J; bases not matched to a gene: 2. The germline gives CDR1 SQVTM, CDR2 ANQGSEA. The CDR3 here is CSGGTSGEETQYF. DNA for the CDR3: TGCAGCGGGGGGACTAGCGGGGAAGAGACCCAGTACTTC.

This rearrangement joins TRBV6-1 to TRBJ2-1, with 12 bases that match TRBD2. The V segment lost 6 bases and the J segment 7 bases; nucleotides outside the gene matches: 7. The germline gives CDR1 MNHNS, CDR2 SASEGT. This CDR3 has 15 residues. This chain's CDR3 is CASRATSGSGNEQFF. DNA for the CDR3: TGTGCCAGCAGGGCGACTAGCGGGAGCGGAAATGAGCAGTTCTTC.

The J gene is TRBJ2-7, the V gene TRBV18, with 12 bases fitting TRBD2. Germline CDR1 is KGHSH and CDR2 is LQKENI. V was pared by 6 bases and J by 5 bases, with 5 bases of the junction left unmatched. The CDR3 contains 14 residues. The CDR3 DNA reads as TGTGCCAGCTCGGAGGCTAGCGGGAGGGACGAGCAGTACTTC. Its translation: CASSEASGRDEQYF.

This clone was seen more than once but under ten times. The chain recombines TRBV10-2 with TRBJ1-2; 7 bases fit TRBD1. Per the germline V gene, CDR1 is WSHSY and CDR2 is SAAADI. V trimming: 6 bases; J trimming: 3 bases; junction bases outside the gene matches: 4. The CDR3 contains 13 residues. The CDR3 sequence: CASSFTGDYGYTF. CDR3 coding DNA: TGCGCCAGCAGCTTCACAGGGGACTATGGCTACACCTTC.

This rearrangement joins TRBV7-9 to TRBJ1-3, with D possibly matching TRBD1 (5 bases). The V end was cut by 2 bases, the J end by 1 base, with 18 bases between. Germline CDR1 is SEHNR and CDR2 is FQNEAQ (reference sequence). This CDR3 has 18 residues. As DNA, the CDR3 is TGTGCCAGCAGCTTAATTGGGGCAGGCGCGAAGTCTGGAAACACCATATATTTT. As protein: CASSLIGAGAKSGNTIYF.